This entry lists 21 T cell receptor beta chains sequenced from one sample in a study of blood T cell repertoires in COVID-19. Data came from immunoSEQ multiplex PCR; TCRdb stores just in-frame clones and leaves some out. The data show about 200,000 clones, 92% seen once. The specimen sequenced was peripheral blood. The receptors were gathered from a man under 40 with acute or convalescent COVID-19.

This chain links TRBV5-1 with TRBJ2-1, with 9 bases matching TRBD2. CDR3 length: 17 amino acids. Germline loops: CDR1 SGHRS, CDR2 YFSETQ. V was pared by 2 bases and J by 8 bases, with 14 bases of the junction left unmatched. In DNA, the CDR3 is TGCGCCAGCAGCTTCCCTCGGGGGCGGGAGGGCCTGGATGAGCAGTTCTTC. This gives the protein CASSFPRGREGLDEQFF.

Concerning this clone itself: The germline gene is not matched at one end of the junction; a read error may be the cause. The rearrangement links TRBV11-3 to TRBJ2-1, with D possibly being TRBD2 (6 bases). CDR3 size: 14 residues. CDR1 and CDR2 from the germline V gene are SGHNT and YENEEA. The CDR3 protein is CASSHRDSNNEQFF. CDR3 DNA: TGTGCCAGCAGCCACCGGGACTCCAACAATGAGCAGTTCTTC.

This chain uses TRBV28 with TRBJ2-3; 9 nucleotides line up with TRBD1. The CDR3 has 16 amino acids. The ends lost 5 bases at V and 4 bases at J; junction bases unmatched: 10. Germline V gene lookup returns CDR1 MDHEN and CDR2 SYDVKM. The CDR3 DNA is TGTGCCAGCAGTACCCCCGGGACAGGGTCCCCAGATACGCAGTATTTT. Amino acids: CASSTPGTGSPDTQYF.

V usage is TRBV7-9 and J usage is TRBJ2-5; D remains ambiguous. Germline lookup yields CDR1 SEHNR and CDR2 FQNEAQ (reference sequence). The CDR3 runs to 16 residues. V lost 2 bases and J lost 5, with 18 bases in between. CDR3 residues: CASSLIRGKGGETQYF. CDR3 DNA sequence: TGTGCCAGCAGCTTAATCCGAGGAAAAGGTGGGGAGACCCAGTACTTC.

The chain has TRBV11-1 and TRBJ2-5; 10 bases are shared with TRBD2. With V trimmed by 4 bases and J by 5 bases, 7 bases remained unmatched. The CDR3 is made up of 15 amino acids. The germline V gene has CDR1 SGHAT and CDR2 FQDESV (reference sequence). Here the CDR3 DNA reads TGTGCCAGCAGCTCTTCTAGCGGGAGCCGCGAGACCCAGTACTTC. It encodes CASSSSSGSRETQYF.

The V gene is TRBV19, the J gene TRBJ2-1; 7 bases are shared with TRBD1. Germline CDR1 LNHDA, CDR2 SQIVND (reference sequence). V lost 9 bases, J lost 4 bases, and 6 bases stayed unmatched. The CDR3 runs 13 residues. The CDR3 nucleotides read TGTGCCAGCACCGGGACAGCATACAATGAGCAGTTCTTC. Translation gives CASTGTAYNEQFF. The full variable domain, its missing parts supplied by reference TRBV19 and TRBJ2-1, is DGGITQSPKYLFRKEGQNVTLSCEQNLNHDAMYWYRQDPGQGLRLIYYSQIVNDFQKGDIAEGYSVSREKKESFPLTVTSAQKNPTAFYLCASTGTAYNEQFFGPGTRLTVL.

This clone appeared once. The CDR3 protein is CASSLGTGIAQETQYF. The CDR3 DNA reads TGTGCCAGCAGCTTAGGGACAGGGATTGCACAAGAGACCCAGTACTTC. This sequence joins TRBV7-6 and TRBJ2-5, with TRBD1 identical over 8 bases. V lost 1 base, J lost 2 bases, and 6 bases stayed unmatched. In germline, CDR1 is SGHVS, CDR2 FNYEAQ. The CDR3 length is 16 residues.

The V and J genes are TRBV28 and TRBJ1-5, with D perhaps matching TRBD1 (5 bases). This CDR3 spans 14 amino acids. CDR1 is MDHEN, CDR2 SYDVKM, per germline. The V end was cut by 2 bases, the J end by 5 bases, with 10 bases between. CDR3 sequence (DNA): TGTGCCAGCAGTTTAGACAGTGCGGATCAGCCCCAGCATTTT. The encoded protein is CASSLDSADQPQHF.

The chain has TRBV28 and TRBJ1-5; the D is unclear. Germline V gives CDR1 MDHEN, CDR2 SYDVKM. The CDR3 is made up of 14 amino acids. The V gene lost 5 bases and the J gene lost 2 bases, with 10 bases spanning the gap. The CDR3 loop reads CASSQSVGNQPQHF. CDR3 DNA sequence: TGTGCCAGCAGTCAAAGTGTAGGCAATCAGCCCCAGCATTTT.

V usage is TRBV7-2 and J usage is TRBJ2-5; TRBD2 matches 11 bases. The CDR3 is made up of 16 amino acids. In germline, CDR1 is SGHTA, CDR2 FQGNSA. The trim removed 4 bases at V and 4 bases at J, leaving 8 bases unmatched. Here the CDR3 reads CASSSQLAGVAETQYF. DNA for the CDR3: TGTGCCAGCAGCTCTCAACTAGCGGGGGTGGCAGAGACCCAGTACTTC.

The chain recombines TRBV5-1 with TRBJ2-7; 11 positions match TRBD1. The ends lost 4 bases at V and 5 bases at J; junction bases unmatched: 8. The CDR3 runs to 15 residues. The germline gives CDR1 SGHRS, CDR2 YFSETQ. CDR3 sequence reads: CASSTGQGARDEQYF. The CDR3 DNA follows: TGCGCCAGCAGCACCGGACAGGGGGCGCGGGACGAGCAGTACTTC. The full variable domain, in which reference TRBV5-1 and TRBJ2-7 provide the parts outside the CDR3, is KAGVTQTPRYLIKTRGQQVTLSCSPISGHRSVSWYQQTPGQGLQFLFEYFSETQRNKGNFPGRFSGRQFSNSRSEMNVSTLELGDSALYLCASSTGQGARDEQYFGPGTRLTVT.

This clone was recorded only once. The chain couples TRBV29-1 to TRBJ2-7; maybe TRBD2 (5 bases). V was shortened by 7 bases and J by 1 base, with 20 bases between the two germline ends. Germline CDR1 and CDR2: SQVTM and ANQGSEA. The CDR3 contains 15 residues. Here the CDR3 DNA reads TGCAGCGCCCCGTGGAGGCCCTTAACATCCTACGAGCAGTACTTC. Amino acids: CSAPWRPLTSYEQYF.

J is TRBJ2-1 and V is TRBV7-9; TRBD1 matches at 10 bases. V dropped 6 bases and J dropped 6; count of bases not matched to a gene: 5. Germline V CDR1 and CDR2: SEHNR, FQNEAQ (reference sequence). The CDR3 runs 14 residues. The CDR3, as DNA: TGTGCCAGCAGTGGACAGGGGGGGGTCAATGAGCAGTTCTTC. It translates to CASSGQGGVNEQFF. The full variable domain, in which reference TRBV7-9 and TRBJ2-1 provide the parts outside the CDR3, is DTGVSQNPRHKITKRGQNVTFRCDPISEHNRLYWYRQTLGQGPEFLTYFQNEAQLEKSRLLSDRFSAERPKGSFSTLEIQRTEQGDSAMYLCASSGQGGVNEQFFGPGTRLTVL.

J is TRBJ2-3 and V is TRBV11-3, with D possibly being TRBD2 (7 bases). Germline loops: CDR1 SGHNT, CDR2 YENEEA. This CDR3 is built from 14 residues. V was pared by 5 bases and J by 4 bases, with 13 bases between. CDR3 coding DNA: TGTGCCAGCAGCCCCAGAGGGGGGGCAGATACGCAGTATTTT. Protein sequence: CASSPRGGADTQYF.

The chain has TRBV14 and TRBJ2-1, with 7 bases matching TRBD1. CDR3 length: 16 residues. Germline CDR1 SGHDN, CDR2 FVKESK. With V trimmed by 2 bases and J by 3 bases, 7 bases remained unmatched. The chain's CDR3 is CASSQKGARYYNEQFF. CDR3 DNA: TGTGCCAGCAGCCAAAAGGGGGCGCGATACTACAATGAGCAGTTCTTC.

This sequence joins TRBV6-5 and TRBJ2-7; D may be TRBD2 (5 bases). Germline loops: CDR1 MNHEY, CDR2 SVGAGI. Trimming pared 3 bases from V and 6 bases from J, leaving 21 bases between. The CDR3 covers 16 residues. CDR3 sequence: CASSYDYGLGSGEQYF. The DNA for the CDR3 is TGTGCCAGCAGTTATGACTATGGGCTAGGGAGCGGCGAGCAGTACTTC.

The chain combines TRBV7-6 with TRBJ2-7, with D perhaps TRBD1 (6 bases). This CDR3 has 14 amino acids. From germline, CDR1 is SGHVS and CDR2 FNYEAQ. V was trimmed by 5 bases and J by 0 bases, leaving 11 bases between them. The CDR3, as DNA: TGTGCCAGCAGCCAAGGACAGCCCTCCTACGAGCAGTACTTC. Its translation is CASSQGQPSYEQYF. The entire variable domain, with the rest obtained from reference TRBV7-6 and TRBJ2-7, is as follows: GAGVSQSPRYKVTKRGQDVALRCDPISGHVSLYWYRQALGQGPEFLTYFNYEAQQDKSGLPNDRFSAERPEGSISTLTIQRTEQRDSAMYRCASSQGQPSYEQYFGPGTRLTVT.

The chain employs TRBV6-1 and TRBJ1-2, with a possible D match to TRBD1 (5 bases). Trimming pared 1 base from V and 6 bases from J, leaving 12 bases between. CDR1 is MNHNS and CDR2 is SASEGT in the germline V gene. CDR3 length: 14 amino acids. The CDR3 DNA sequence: TGTGCCAGCAGTGAAGTAGTCGGGGGTGATGGCTACACCTTC. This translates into CASSEVVGGDGYTF.

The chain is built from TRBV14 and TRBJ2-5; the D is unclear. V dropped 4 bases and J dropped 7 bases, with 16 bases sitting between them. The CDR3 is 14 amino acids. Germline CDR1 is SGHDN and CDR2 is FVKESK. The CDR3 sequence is CASSLPGSLVTQYF. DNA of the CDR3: TGTGCCAGCAGCCTGCCAGGTTCCCTCGTGACCCAGTACTTC. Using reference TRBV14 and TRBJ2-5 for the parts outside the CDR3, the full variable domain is EAGVTQFPSHSVIEKGQTVTLRCDPISGHDNLYWYRRVMGKEIKFLLHFVKESKQDESGMPNNRFLAERTGGTYSTLKVQPAELEDSGVYFCASSLPGSLVTQYFGPGTRLLVL.

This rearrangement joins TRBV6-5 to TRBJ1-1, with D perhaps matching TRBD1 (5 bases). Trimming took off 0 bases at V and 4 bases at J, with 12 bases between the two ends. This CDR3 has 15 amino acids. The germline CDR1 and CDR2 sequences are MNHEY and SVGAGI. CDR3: CASSYSKGRGTEAFF. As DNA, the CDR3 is TGTGCCAGCAGTTACTCAAAGGGGCGTGGCACTGAAGCTTTCTTT.

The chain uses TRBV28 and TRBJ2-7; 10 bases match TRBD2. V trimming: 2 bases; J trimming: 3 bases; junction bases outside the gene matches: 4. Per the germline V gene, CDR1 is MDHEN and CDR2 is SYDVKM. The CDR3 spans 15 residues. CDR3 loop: CASSLLASGGYEQYF. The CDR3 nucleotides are TGTGCCAGCAGTTTACTCGCTAGCGGGGGCTACGAGCAGTACTTC.